This TCR beta chain originates from a study of control samples from healthy donors and cancer patients. TCRdb's copy holds only in-frame clones and misses some; the assay was immunoSEQ multiplex PCR. The data contain 85,000 to 100,000 clones, over 85% of them singletons. This CDR3 is built from 16 residues. Trimming cost V 1 base and J 0 bases, with 12 bases left between them. Per the germline V gene, CDR1 is LNHDA and CDR2 is SQIVND (reference sequence). Input material: blood. V usage is TRBV19 and J usage is TRBJ1-1, with D unresolved. The TCR was taken from a man in his late teens or twenties in good health. The DNA for the CDR3 is TGTGCCAGTAGTATAGGGTTTGGGCGGATGAACACTGAAGCTTTCTTT. Its translation is CASSIGFGRMNTEAFF.